Shown below are 22 T cell receptor beta chains from a single sample sequenced in a study of OX40 agonist ivuxolimab in advanced cancers. The assay was immunoSEQ multiplex PCR, and TCRdb's table has in-frame clones only and misses some. The sample has over 9,000 clones, roughly 84% seen once. Material: CD4+ or CD8+ T cells sorted from blood, obtained in a trial of the OX40 agonist ivuxolimab. All receptors derive from an adult with an advanced solid tumor such as melanoma, head and neck, liver or kidney cancer.

The V call is TRBV19, the J call TRBJ1-1; D ambiguous. The CDR3 length is 12 residues. Germline CDR1 is LNHDA and CDR2 is SQIVND (reference sequence). V gave up 6 bases and J gave up 5 bases, with 10 bases separating them. The DNA of the CDR3 is TGTGCCAGTAGCACCACAGTGACTGAAGCTTTCTTT. Protein product: CASSTTVTEAFF.

The chain carries TRBV13 and TRBJ1-1; the D gene is possibly TRBD1 (6 bases). Germline V lookup: CDR1 PRHDT, CDR2 FYEKMQ (reference sequence). The CDR3 sequence is 13 residues long. Trimming shortened V by 5 bases and J by 11 bases, and 18 bases separated the two germline ends. The CDR3 nucleotides read TGTGCCAGCAGCCGGGACATCTCCCGTGAGGCTTTCTTT. This sequence encodes CASSRDISREAFF.

By proportion, this clone is medium-sized (0.01 to 0.1%). This chain uses TRBV13 with TRBJ1-1; D not resolved. CDR3 length: 15 amino acids. Germline CDR1 is PRHDT and CDR2 is FYEKMQ (reference sequence). The ends were cut back, 4 bases at V and 4 bases at J, with 16 bases in the middle. Written as DNA, the CDR3 is TGTGCCAGCAGCTATGGTCCCGACCTTATCACTGAAGCTTTCTTT. This encodes CASSYGPDLITEAFF.

This clone was found once. The CDR3 bases are TGTGCCAGCAGCCGAAAGGGGGACAATGAAAAACTGTTTTTT. It translates to CASSRKGDNEKLFF. The V call is TRBV7-3, the J call TRBJ1-4; D is possibly TRBD1 (6 bases). The CDR3 is 14 amino acids. The ends were cut back, 5 bases at V and 5 bases at J, with 12 bases in the middle. CDR1 is SGHTA and CDR2 is FQGTGA in the germline V gene.

The chain joins TRBV5-1 to TRBJ1-1; the D gene is possibly TRBD1 (5 bases). The CDR3 contains 15 residues. V was clipped by 4 bases and J by 3 bases, with 16 bases between them. Per germline, CDR1 SGHRS and CDR2 YFSETQ. CDR3 amino acids: CASSPYGPRDTEAFF. Written as DNA, the CDR3 is TGCGCCAGCAGCCCGTACGGACCCAGGGACACTGAAGCTTTCTTT.

J is TRBJ2-7 and V is TRBV7-6, with 11 bases aligning to TRBD1. The CDR3 totals 15 residues. Germline V gives CDR1 SGHVS, CDR2 FNYEAQ. V lost 3 bases, J lost 2 bases, and 3 bases stayed unmatched. The CDR3 region is CASSLGTGGAYEQYF. Here the CDR3 DNA reads TGTGCCAGCAGCTTGGGGACAGGGGGGGCCTACGAGCAGTACTTC.

The gene calls are TRBV6-5 and TRBJ2-1; TRBD1 aligns across 10 bases. Trimming cost V 0 bases and J 2 bases; bases outside gene matches: 1. The length of the CDR3 is 16 residues. Germline assignment: CDR1 MNHEY and CDR2 SVGAGI. The CDR3 sequence: CASSYSGTGAYNEQFF. CDR3 sequence (DNA): TGTGCCAGCAGTTACTCAGGGACAGGGGCCTACAATGAGCAGTTCTTC.

V is TRBV6-5 and J is TRBJ2-5; 7 bases agree with TRBD2. The CDR3 runs to 15 residues. Germline V gene lookup returns CDR1 MNHEY and CDR2 SVGAGI. V shed 6 bases, J shed 2 bases, and the junction held 9 bases outside the gene matches. The CDR3, as DNA: TGTGCCAGCAGGACAGAAGCGGGGCTGCAAGAGACCCAGTACTTC. Translation: CASRTEAGLQETQYF.

This chain connects TRBV29-1 to TRBJ2-1, with TRBD2 identical over 10 bases. CDR3 length: 14 amino acids. V was pared by 3 bases and J by 8 bases, with 7 bases of the junction left unmatched. Germline V gene data show CDR1 as SQVTM and CDR2 as ANQGSEA. CDR3 nucleotide sequence: TGCAGCGTTGACGGAGCGGGGGGGCTTGATGAGCAGTTCTTC. Protein product: CSVDGAGGLDEQFF.

The rearrangement uses TRBV6-4 and TRBJ1-2; 7 nucleotides line up with TRBD1. The CDR3 is made up of 13 amino acids. The germline V gene encodes CDR1 MRHNA and CDR2 SNTAGT. V was clipped by 6 bases and J by 5 bases; unmatched bases: 6. DNA for the CDR3: TGTGCCAGCAGCCCTGACAGGGTGTATGGCTACACCTTC. Its protein product is CASSPDRVYGYTF.

The chain recombines TRBV6-6 with TRBJ2-5; the D gene is possibly TRBD1 (6 bases). Germline V CDR1 and CDR2: MNHNY, SVGAGI (reference sequence). Trimming removed 0 bases from V and 5 bases from J, with 10 bases in between. The CDR3 covers 14 residues. The CDR3 spells CASSYSTGLETQYF. The CDR3, as DNA: TGTGCCAGCAGTTACTCGACAGGTCTGGAGACCCAGTACTTC.

The chain recombines TRBV27 with TRBJ2-3; maybe TRBD1 (6 bases). CDR3 size: 14 residues. Germline-derived CDR1 and CDR2 are MNHEY and SMNVEV (reference sequence). The V and J ends lost 8 bases and 3 bases respectively, with 15 bases between them. As DNA, the CDR3 is TGTGCCAGCCAAGGACAGTCGCCTACAGATACGCAGTATTTT. It yields the protein CASQGQSPTDTQYF.

The chain links TRBV10-3 to TRBJ2-7; D not resolved. This CDR3 has 13 amino acids. The V end was cut by 4 bases, the J end by 4 bases, with 11 bases between. The V gene's germline CDR1 is ENHRY and CDR2 SYGVKD. In DNA form, the CDR3 reads TGTGCCATCAGTGCGGAGAGCCCTTACGAGCAGTACTTC. Its translation is CAISAESPYEQYF.

V is TRBV2 and J is TRBJ2-7; 10 bases align to TRBD2. V was pared by 0 bases and J by 3 bases, with 11 bases of the junction left unmatched. Per the germline V gene, CDR1 is SNHLY and CDR2 is FYNNEI. The CDR3 is made up of 18 amino acids. CDR3 DNA sequence: TGTGCCAGCAGTGAAGCGGCGGAGAGGACTAGCGGCTTCTACGAGCAGTACTTC. Translated: CASSEAAERTSGFYEQYF.

This chain connects TRBV4-2 to TRBJ2-7; no firm D call. This CDR3 is built from 12 residues. The germline V gene encodes CDR1 LGHNA and CDR2 YNFKEQ. Trimming pared 0 bases from V and 8 bases from J, leaving 8 bases between. CDR3 in amino acids: CASSQDPSQQYF. For the CDR3, the DNA is TGTGCCAGCAGCCAAGATCCGAGCCAGCAGTACTTC.

This clone ranks as medium-sized. V usage is TRBV6-1 and J usage is TRBJ1-2; D not resolved. The V end lost 0 bases, the J end lost 6 bases, and 11 bases lay between the germline ends. The CDR3 contains 14 residues. Germline CDR1 is MNHNS and CDR2 is SASEGT. This CDR3 reads CASSEAGVTDGYTF. Written as DNA, the CDR3 is TGTGCCAGCAGTGAAGCCGGGGTTACGGATGGCTACACCTTC.

The chain links TRBV5-4 to TRBJ1-1; D is unresolved. Germline loops: CDR1 SGHNT, CDR2 YYREEE (reference sequence). Between the trimmed V and J ends, which lost 5 bases and 10 bases, there was a span of 15 bases. The CDR3 has 12 amino acids. CDR3 sequence (DNA): TGTGCCAGCAGTTCTGAGTTGTCGGGAGCTTTCTTT. The encoded protein is CASSSELSGAFF. Full variable domain (remainder filled in from reference TRBV5-4 and TRBJ1-1): ETGVTQSPTHLIKTRGQQVTLRCSSQSGHNTVSWYQQALGQGPQFIFQYYREEENGRGNFPPRFSGLQFPNYSSELNVNALELDDSALYLCASSSELSGAFFGQGTRLTVV.

This clone came up once. The chain carries TRBV6-5 and TRBJ2-1; 7 bases match TRBD1. CDR1 MNHEY and CDR2 SVGAGI come from the germline V gene. The trim removed 4 bases at V and 4 bases at J, leaving 7 bases unmatched. This CDR3 comprises 15 residues. This CDR3 is CASSFSGTAYNEQFF. As DNA, the CDR3 is TGTGCCAGCAGTTTCTCCGGGACAGCTTACAATGAGCAGTTCTTC.

This clone appeared a few times. The chain has TRBV4-1 and TRBJ1-5; D is ambiguous. This CDR3 region has 15 residues. V lost 4 bases, J lost 5 bases, and 15 bases lay in between. Germline assignment: CDR1 MGHRA and CDR2 YSYEKL. The CDR3 is CASSPRHISHQPQHF. The CDR3 region has the DNA TGCGCCAGCAGCCCGAGGCACATTTCACATCAGCCCCAGCATTTT.

The chain has TRBV19 and TRBJ1-1; D gene ambiguous. The CDR3 has 14 amino acids. V lost 1 base and J lost 5, with 11 bases in between. CDR1 is LNHDA, CDR2 SQIVND, per germline (reference sequence). The CDR3 is CASSIGVASTEAFF. CDR3 nucleotides: TGTGCCAGTAGTATAGGAGTGGCCTCGACTGAAGCTTTCTTT. The entire variable domain, with the rest obtained from reference TRBV19 and TRBJ1-1, is as follows: DGGITQSPKYLFRKEGQNVTLSCEQNLNHDAMYWYRQDPGQGLRLIYYSQIVNDFQKGDIAEGYSVSREKKESFPLTVTSAQKNPTAFYLCASSIGVASTEAFFGQGTRLTVV.

This chain connects TRBV5-1 to TRBJ1-1, with a tentative D call TRBD1 (6 bases). Germline values: CDR1 SGHRS, CDR2 YFSETQ. V was shortened by 1 base and J by 5 bases, with 12 bases between the two germline ends. This CDR3 has 14 amino acids. CDR3 coding DNA: TGCGCCAGCAGCTTGTGGGGGCCTGGGACTGAAGCTTTCTTT. The encoded protein is CASSLWGPGTEAFF.

The chain recombines TRBV27 with TRBJ1-5; D unresolved. This CDR3 has 15 amino acids. From germline, CDR1 is MNHEY and CDR2 SMNVEV (reference sequence). V lost 2 bases and J 7 bases, leaving 15 bases between the germline ends. CDR3 sequence (DNA): TGTGCCAGCAGTTTAATGAGGCTGGGGTGGCAGCCCCAGCATTTT. As protein: CASSLMRLGWQPQHF.